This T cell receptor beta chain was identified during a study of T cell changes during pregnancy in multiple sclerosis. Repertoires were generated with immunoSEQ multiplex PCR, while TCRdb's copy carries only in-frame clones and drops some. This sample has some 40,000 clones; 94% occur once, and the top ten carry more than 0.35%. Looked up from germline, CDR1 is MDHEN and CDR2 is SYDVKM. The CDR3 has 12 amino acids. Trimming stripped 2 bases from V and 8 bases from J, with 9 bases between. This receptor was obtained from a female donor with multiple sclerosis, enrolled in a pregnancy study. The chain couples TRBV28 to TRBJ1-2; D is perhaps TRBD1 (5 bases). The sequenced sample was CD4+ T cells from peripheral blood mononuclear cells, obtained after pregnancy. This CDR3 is CASSLLRTGYTF. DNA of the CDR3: TGTGCCAGCAGTTTACTCCGGACAGGCTACACCTTC.